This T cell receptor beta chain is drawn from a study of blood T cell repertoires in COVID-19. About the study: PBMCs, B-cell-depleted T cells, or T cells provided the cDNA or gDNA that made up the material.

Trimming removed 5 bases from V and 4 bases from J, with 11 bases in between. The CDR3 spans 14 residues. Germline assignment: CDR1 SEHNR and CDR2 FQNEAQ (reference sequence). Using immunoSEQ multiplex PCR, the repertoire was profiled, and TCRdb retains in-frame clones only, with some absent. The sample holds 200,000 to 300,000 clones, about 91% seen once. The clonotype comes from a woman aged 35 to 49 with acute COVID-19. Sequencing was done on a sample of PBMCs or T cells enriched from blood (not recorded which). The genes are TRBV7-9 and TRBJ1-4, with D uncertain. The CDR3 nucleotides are TGTGCCAGCAGCCCGATGGAGAGTAATGAAAAACTGTTTTTT. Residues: CASSPMESNEKLFF.